These 29 T cell receptor beta chains share one sample of origin, sequenced in a study of control samples from healthy donors and cancer patients. Here immunoSEQ multiplex PCR was the method, and the copy in TCRdb shows in-frame clones only, minus some. Of about 160,000 clones in the sample, nearly 96% are singletons; the top ten hold over 1%. Sequencing was performed on blood. The receptor source for this set is a woman in her thirties in good health.

The V call is TRBV24-1, the J call TRBJ1-5, with a tentative D call TRBD1 (5 bases). V lost 4 bases to trimming and J lost 3 bases, with 12 bases between them. Per germline, CDR1 KGHDR and CDR2 SFDVKD. The CDR3 has 15 residues. CDR3 sequence reads: CATSDRAQPNQPQHF. DNA of the CDR3: TGTGCCACCAGTGACAGGGCCCAGCCCAATCAGCCCCAGCATTTT.

The count of this clone is one. The rearrangement links TRBV7-9 to TRBJ1-1; D is perhaps TRBD1 (6 bases). Trimming cost V 7 bases and J 4 bases, with 13 bases left between them. Germline V CDR1 and CDR2: SEHNR, FQNEAQ (reference sequence). The CDR3 runs to 13 residues. CDR3: CASTPGGATEAFF. The CDR3 DNA is TGTGCCAGCACCCCTGGGGGCGCCACTGAAGCTTTCTTT.

The chain joins TRBV30 to TRBJ1-4; D remains ambiguous. Germline CDR1 reads GTSNPN; CDR2 reads SVGIG (reference sequence). V was shortened by 2 bases and J by 8 bases, with 12 bases between the two germline ends. The CDR3 is made up of 13 amino acids. The CDR3 bases are TGTGCCTGGAGTTCCGGGCAGGACGAAAAACTGTTTTTT. The encoded protein is CAWSSGQDEKLFF.

This chain uses TRBV5-6 with TRBJ2-5; the D is unclear. The length of the CDR3 is 13 residues. CDR1 SGHDT and CDR2 YYEEEE come from the germline V gene. The V and J ends lost 0 bases and 7 bases respectively, with 10 bases between them. The CDR3 here is CASSLENRRTQYF. As DNA, the CDR3 is TGTGCCAGCAGCTTGGAGAATAGACGGACCCAGTACTTC.

J is TRBJ2-3 and V is TRBV18; 9 bases are a match to TRBD2. The V gene end was trimmed by 3 bases and the J gene end by 0 bases; junction bases not matched to a gene: 4. Germline CDR1 KGHSH, CDR2 LQKENI. CDR3 length: 16 amino acids. This CDR3 reads CASSPQTSGSTDTQYF. The CDR3, as DNA: TGTGCCAGCTCACCTCAGACTAGCGGTAGCACAGATACGCAGTATTTT.

This sequence joins TRBV19 and TRBJ1-2, with a possible D match to TRBD1 (6 bases). The CDR3 sequence is 13 residues long. Germline CDR1 is LNHDA and CDR2 is SQIVND (reference sequence). V was trimmed by 7 bases and J by 4 bases, leaving 13 bases between them. The CDR3 protein is CASTTGPTYGYTF. The DNA of the CDR3 is TGTGCCAGTACAACAGGGCCAACCTATGGCTACACCTTC.

The CDR3 DNA reads TGTGCCAGCAGTTTTCACAGAGCCTACGAGCAGTACTTC. It translates to CASSFHRAYEQYF. The J gene is TRBJ2-7, the V gene TRBV28; no clear D gene. The CDR3 consists of 13 residues. Germline V CDR1 and CDR2: MDHEN, SYDVKM. V was pared by 3 bases and J by 2 bases, with 8 bases between.

The gene calls are TRBV7-6 and TRBJ2-7; D possibly uses TRBD1 or TRBD2 (5 bases each). Trimming cost V 4 bases and J 0 bases, with 16 bases left between them. CDR1 is SGHVS, CDR2 FNYEAQ, per germline. This CDR3 is built from 16 residues. The CDR3 DNA reads TGTGCCAGCAGCTCGGGGCATGGCCTGAGCTCCTACGAGCAGTACTTC. It translates to CASSSGHGLSSYEQYF.

This chain's CDR3 is CATSDQGLAGVADTQYF. In DNA, the CDR3 is TGTGCCACCAGTGATCAGGGACTAGCGGGAGTCGCAGATACGCAGTATTTT. This chain links TRBV24-1 with TRBJ2-3, with 14 bases that match TRBD2. V lost 3 bases and J lost 4; bases outside the gene matches: 5. Germline CDR1 is KGHDR and CDR2 is SFDVKD. CDR3 size: 17 residues.

The chain employs TRBV7-8 and TRBJ2-5; D might be TRBD1 (6 bases). The V end was cut by 1 base, the J end by 2 bases, with 11 bases between. Germline V CDR1 and CDR2: SGHVS, FQNEAQ. The CDR3 is made up of 15 amino acids. The CDR3 region has the DNA TGTGCCAGCAGCTTAGTTTCCGGACAGCAAGAGACCCAGTACTTC. This codes for CASSLVSGQQETQYF.

V is TRBV5-1 and J is TRBJ2-2, with 8 positions matching TRBD1. The V segment lost 0 bases and the J segment 1 base; nucleotides outside the gene matches: 2. Germline lookup yields CDR1 SGHRS and CDR2 YFSETQ. This CDR3 contains 16 residues. DNA for the CDR3: TGCGCCAGCAGCTTGGCCGGGACAGGGAACACCGGGGAGCTGTTTTTT. It yields the protein CASSLAGTGNTGELFF.

V and J are TRBV4-1 and TRBJ2-5; D is perhaps TRBD2 (5 bases). The CDR3 loop spans 14 amino acids. Per the germline V gene, CDR1 is MGHRA and CDR2 is YSYEKL. The V gene lost 2 bases and the J gene lost 1 base, with 8 bases spanning the gap. The CDR3 region has the DNA TGCGCCAGCAGCCAAACGGGATCCCAAGAGACCCAGTACTTC. Its protein is CASSQTGSQETQYF.

The sample holds a few counts of this clone. V gene TRBV6-5 combines with J gene TRBJ2-7; D perhaps matches TRBD1 (5 bases). The germline CDR1 and CDR2 sequences are MNHEY and SVGAGI. V shed 5 bases and J shed 3 bases, with 17 bases lying between them. CDR3 length: 15 residues. DNA for the CDR3: TGTGCCAGCAGTCGGAGCAGGGTAGGGGACTACGAGCAGTACTTC. Translating gives CASSRSRVGDYEQYF.

The rearrangement links TRBV4-1 to TRBJ2-7; 10 nucleotides align to TRBD1. The CDR3 contains 16 residues. The trim removed 2 bases at V and 2 bases at J, leaving 6 bases unmatched. Germline CDR1 MGHRA, CDR2 YSYEKL. The DNA of the CDR3 is TGCGCCAGCAGCCAAAAGGGGGGACAGGGGACCTACGAGCAGTACTTC. It is translated as CASSQKGGQGTYEQYF.

The chain couples TRBV6-5 to TRBJ1-3, with TRBD1 identical over 7 bases. The CDR3 runs 16 residues. V trimming: 2 bases; J trimming: 3 bases; junction bases outside the gene matches: 7. The germline V gene encodes CDR1 MNHEY and CDR2 SVGAGI. The CDR3 here is CASSYRTTGVGNTIYF. The CDR3, as DNA: TGTGCCAGCAGTTACCGAACTACAGGGGTTGGAAACACCATATATTTT.

The chain uses TRBV6-5 and TRBJ2-7, with D perhaps TRBD1 (5 bases). Trimming removed 3 bases at V and 3 bases at J, with 9 bases between. CDR3 length equals 13 residues. The germline gives CDR1 MNHEY, CDR2 SVGAGI. The chain's CDR3 is CASSYDRGYEQYF. As DNA, the CDR3 is TGTGCCAGCAGTTATGACAGAGGCTACGAGCAGTACTTC.

This chain's CDR3 is CASCEGVRADTQYF. The CDR3 nucleotides read TGTGCCAGCTGTGAAGGAGTTAGGGCAGATACGCAGTATTTT. This chain connects TRBV27 to TRBJ2-3; D is ambiguous. The CDR3 sequence is 14 residues long. The V gene's germline CDR1 is MNHEY and CDR2 SMNVEV (reference sequence). Trimming left V 8 bases short and J 4 bases short, with 16 bases between.

This chain connects TRBV28 to TRBJ2-1, with 10 bases lining up with TRBD1. Germline V gene sequence: CDR1 MDHEN, CDR2 SYDVKM. This CDR3 comprises 16 residues. V gave up 8 bases and J gave up 2 bases; unmatched junction bases: 9. The CDR3 region has the DNA TGTGCCAGCGGAGGACAGGGGGTTGTCCCCTACAATGAGCAGTTCTTC. Translating it yields CASGGQGVVPYNEQFF.

The genes are TRBV30 and TRBJ1-6; no reliable D call. CDR1 GTSNPN and CDR2 SVGIG come from the germline V gene (reference sequence). The ends were cut back, 4 bases at V and 8 bases at J, with 18 bases in the middle. The length of the CDR3 is 15 residues. CDR3 bases: TGTGCCTGGAAACACGTACTTTCAGGAGATTCACCCCTCCACTTT. This translates into CAWKHVLSGDSPLHF. Combining the CDR3 with reference TRBV30 and TRBJ1-6 gives the whole variable domain SQTIHQWPATLVQPVGSPLSLECTVEGTSNPNLYWYRQAAGRGLQLLFYSVGIGQISSEVPQNLSASRPQDRQFILSSKKLLLSDSGFYLCAWKHVLSGDSPLHFGNGTRLTVT.

This clone is a singleton in its sample. The chain uses TRBV5-1 and TRBJ2-7; D is possibly TRBD1 (6 bases). CDR1 and CDR2 from the germline V gene are SGHRS and YFSETQ. V was cut by 7 bases and J by 2 bases, with 10 bases left in between. The CDR3 consists of 12 residues. The CDR3 region has the DNA TGCGCCAGCGCTGACAGGACCTACGAGCAGTACTTC. It translates to CASADRTYEQYF.

The CDR3 is CASTNARRGGLGETQYF. Here the CDR3 DNA reads TGTGCCAGCACAAACGCAAGGCGGGGGGGCCTGGGGGAGACCCAGTACTTC. The chain carries TRBV27 and TRBJ2-5, with 9 bases matching TRBD2. Per germline, CDR1 MNHEY and CDR2 SMNVEV (reference sequence). V trimming: 7 bases; J trimming: 5 bases; junction bases outside the gene matches: 17. The CDR3 is 17 amino acids.

V usage is TRBV9 and J usage is TRBJ2-2; 8 bases line up with TRBD1. The junction had 14 bases not matched to a gene; V was cut back by 0 bases and J by 7 bases. The CDR3 consists of 18 residues. Germline V lookup: CDR1 SGDLS, CDR2 YYNGEE. CDR3 sequence (DNA): TGTGCCAGCAGCGTAGGGGTTGAGTCAGGGGGCTTGAACGGGGAGCTGTTTTTT. This gives the protein CASSVGVESGGLNGELFF.

The chain couples TRBV28 to TRBJ2-5, with 7 bases fitting TRBD1. The V segment lost 6 bases and the J segment 4 bases; nucleotides outside the gene matches: 5. There are 13 residues in the CDR3. The V gene's germline CDR1 is MDHEN and CDR2 SYDVKM. The CDR3 region is CASRIYRGETQYF. Written as DNA, the CDR3 is TGTGCCAGCAGAATTTACAGGGGAGAGACCCAGTACTTC.

The chain has TRBV29-1 and TRBJ2-5; tentative D call: TRBD1 (6 bases). Per the germline V gene, CDR1 is SQVTM and CDR2 is ANQGSEA. V lost 4 bases, J lost 5 bases, and 17 bases lay in between. The CDR3 has 14 residues. CDR3 loop: CSVVFAQGWETQYF. The CDR3 DNA sequence: TGCAGCGTTGTTTTCGCACAGGGATGGGAGACCCAGTACTTC.

This clone appeared a single time. The CDR3 loop is CASSPGLAGGGYNEQFF. CDR3 sequence (DNA): TGTGCCAGCAGCCCCGGACTAGCGGGAGGAGGTTACAATGAGCAGTTCTTC. The chain has TRBV7-8 and TRBJ2-1, with 14 bases that match TRBD2. Germline CDR1 reads SGHVS; CDR2 reads FQNEAQ. V dropped 5 bases and J dropped 4; count of bases not matched to a gene: 7. The CDR3 is 17 residues long.

The chain combines TRBV6-5 with TRBJ1-2; 7 bases align to TRBD1. Per the germline V gene, CDR1 is MNHEY and CDR2 is SVGAGI. There are 14 residues in the CDR3. The trim removed 6 bases at V and 4 bases at J, leaving 8 bases unmatched. DNA for the CDR3: TGTGCCAGCAGCTCACGACAGGGCACCTATGGCTACACCTTC. As protein: CASSSRQGTYGYTF.

The rearrangement uses TRBV2 and TRBJ2-4, with D unresolved. Deletions cut 6 bases from V and 5 bases from J, with 14 bases between. Per the germline V gene, CDR1 is SNHLY and CDR2 is FYNNEI. CDR3 size: 14 residues. The CDR3: CASRESWYQNIQYF. The CDR3 DNA reads TGTGCCAGCAGGGAGTCCTGGTACCAAAACATTCAGTACTTC.

The chain has TRBV19 and TRBJ2-6, with 7 bases fitting TRBD2. Germline V lookup: CDR1 LNHDA, CDR2 SQIVND (reference sequence). This CDR3 comprises 16 residues. The V segment lost 5 bases and the J segment 2 bases; nucleotides outside the gene matches: 6. The CDR3 nucleotides read TGTGCCAGTAGTGCCTGGGAGGGGACTGGGGCCAACGTCCTGACTTTC. Its protein is CASSAWEGTGANVLTF. Together with reference TRBV19 and TRBJ2-6, the CDR3 gives the full variable domain: DGGITQSPKYLFRKEGQNVTLSCEQNLNHDAMYWYRQDPGQGLRLIYYSQIVNDFQKGDIAEGYSVSREKKESFPLTVTSAQKNPTAFYLCASSAWEGTGANVLTFGAGSRLTVL.

This chain joins TRBV27 and TRBJ2-2; a weak D match, TRBD2 (6 bases). The V gene's germline CDR1 is MNHEY and CDR2 SMNVEV (reference sequence). V shed 5 bases and J shed 6 bases, with 16 bases lying between them. The CDR3 loop spans 15 amino acids. CDR3 bases: TGTGCCAGCAGTCCCCTAGGAGGGATCGCCGGGGAGCTGTTTTTT. Amino acid sequence: CASSPLGGIAGELFF.